The 24 T cell receptor beta chains presented below share a single source sample, sequenced in a study of beta chain features in type 1 diabetes (dated by TCRdb to 2017 to 2018). What the work shows at the level of the full study, not this receptor alone: A moderate but significant shortening of TCRB CDR3 length was observed in type 1 diabetes patients in all four CD4+ subsets.

Receptor libraries were prepared by the immunoSEQ multiplex PCR assay. The High Capacity cDNA Reverse Transcription Kit was used to reverse transcribe all of the isolated RNA, meaning that expressed TCRB transcripts were what got sequenced. Entries here come from immuneACCESS through TCRdb and include only in-frame sequences with V and J called. Some clones fail to appear in such tables; in the studies checked, an unresolved V gene covers under half of the shortfall, and the cause of the remainder is unknown. The sample table lists hundreds of thousands of clones, roughly 12% of them with a count of one. Of the sample, around 0.0099% is held by the ten largest clones. Which antigens these TCRs recognize remains unknown. The sequencing sample was made of naive CD4+ T cells from blood. The meaning of the sample's cell subset or site label: true naive CD4+ T cells. These receptors all stem from a woman aged 18-29 years with type 1 diabetes.

The chain has TRBV18 and TRBJ2-5, with D perhaps TRBD2 (6 bases). Between the trimmed V and J ends, which lost 4 bases and 5 bases, there was a span of 14 bases. The germline V gene has CDR1 KGHSH and CDR2 LQKENI. This CDR3 has 14 amino acids. CDR3 sequence: CASSRNGGEETQYF. The CDR3 region has the DNA TGTGCCAGCTCACGGAACGGCGGGGAGGAGACCCAGTACTTC.

The rearrangement uses TRBV9 and TRBJ2-1; 7 nucleotides line up with TRBD2. Trimming removed 4 bases from V and 6 bases from J; junction bases left unmatched: 4. The germline V gene encodes CDR1 SGDLS and CDR2 YYNGEE. This CDR3 contains 13 residues. Here the CDR3 DNA reads TGTGCCAGCAGCTCGGGACTAATCAATGAGCAGTTCTTC. This gives the protein CASSSGLINEQFF.

A single count supports this clone. The V gene is TRBV14, the J gene TRBJ2-5, with TRBD1 matching over 8 bases. V lost 3 bases and J lost 4; bases outside the gene matches: 7. Germline CDR1 reads SGHDN; CDR2 reads FVKESK. CDR3 length equals 15 residues. Written as DNA, the CDR3 is TGTGCCAGCAGCCATGCAGGGGGCATTGGAGAGACCCAGTACTTC. Amino acids: CASSHAGGIGETQYF.

The CDR3 sequence: CAWSLRSGGELFF. CDR3 in DNA: TGTGCCTGGAGCCTCAGATCAGGCGGGGAGCTGTTTTTT. The rearrangement joins TRBV30 to TRBJ2-2, with D uncertain. The V gene's germline CDR1 is GTSNPN and CDR2 SVGIG (reference sequence). V lost 3 bases to trimming and J lost 7 bases, with 12 bases between them. This CDR3 comprises 13 residues.

This rearrangement joins TRBV5-4 to TRBJ2-5; tentatively, D is TRBD2 (5 bases). The CDR3 runs to 13 residues. CDR1 SGHNT and CDR2 YYREEE come from the germline V gene (reference sequence). V gave up 0 bases and J gave up 4 bases, with 7 bases separating them. The CDR3 DNA sequence: TGTGCCAGCAGCTTGGGTGCGGGAGAGACCCAGTACTTC. Translating gives CASSLGAGETQYF.

This clone was observed a few times. The chain employs TRBV6-6 and TRBJ1-5; possible D gene TRBD1, 5 bases. CDR1 is MNHNY and CDR2 is SVGAGI in the germline V gene (reference sequence). V was cut by 4 bases and J by 6 bases, with 10 bases left in between. The CDR3 sequence is 13 residues long. In DNA form, the CDR3 reads TGTGCCAGCAGTTGGGGGGGAGGTCAGCCCCAGCATTTT. It codes for CASSWGGGQPQHF.

J is TRBJ2-2 and V is TRBV14, with D uncertain. The germline gives CDR1 SGHDN, CDR2 FVKESK. Trimming took 0 bases from V and 13 from J, leaving 6 bases between them. The CDR3 is 11 amino acids. DNA for the CDR3: TGTGCCAGCAGCCAAGATCGGAGGCTGTTTTTT. Translated: CASSQDRRLFF.

The chain combines TRBV4-3 with TRBJ2-1; 10 nucleotides line up with TRBD2. The V and J ends lost 0 bases and 0 bases, in that order; junction bases with no gene match: 5. Germline-derived CDR1 and CDR2 are LGHNA and YSLEER. This CDR3 has 18 amino acids. In DNA form, the CDR3 reads TGCGCCAGCAGCCAAGATCCGGCTAGCGGGAGCTCCTACAATGAGCAGTTCTTC. Translated, it gives CASSQDPASGSSYNEQFF.

J is TRBJ1-2 and V is TRBV18, with TRBD1 as a possible D gene (5 bases). Between the trimmed V and J ends, which lost 3 bases and 10 bases, there was a span of 12 bases. This CDR3 is built from 12 residues. Germline assignment: CDR1 KGHSH and CDR2 LQKENI. CDR3 nucleotide sequence: TGTGCCAGCTCACCCCCGTGGGGGGACTACACCTTC. It translates to CASSPPWGDYTF.

This chain connects TRBV7-9 to TRBJ2-7; TRBD1 matches at 7 bases. Per germline, CDR1 SEHNR and CDR2 FQNEAQ (reference sequence). V was clipped by 4 bases and J by 4 bases; unmatched bases: 13. CDR3 length: 16 residues. The CDR3 coding sequence is TGTGCCAGCAGCTCTACCTACGACAGGGTAAGGTACGAGCAGTACTTC. Its protein product is CASSSTYDRVRYEQYF.

The J gene is TRBJ2-7, the V gene TRBV18; 10 nucleotides match TRBD2. The CDR3 has 13 amino acids. V was pared by 8 bases and J by 3 bases, with 4 bases of the junction left unmatched. CDR1 and CDR2 (germline): KGHSH, LQKENI. This CDR3 is CASGLAVNYEQYF. The CDR3 DNA is TGTGCCAGCGGACTAGCGGTGAACTACGAGCAGTACTTC.

V gene TRBV7-3 combines with J gene TRBJ2-1, with 8 bases lining up with TRBD2. V dropped 3 bases and J dropped 2; count of bases not matched to a gene: 9. In germline, CDR1 is SGHTA, CDR2 FQGTGA. This CDR3 is 17 amino acids long. CDR3 sequence (DNA): TGTGCCAGCAGCTTGGGACTACTAGCGGATACCTACAATGAGCAGTTCTTC. Translation gives CASSLGLLADTYNEQFF.

This clone occurred a few times. The rearrangement joins TRBV2 to TRBJ2-3; TRBD2 might be the D (5 bases). The CDR3 totals 15 residues. Germline V gives CDR1 SNHLY, CDR2 FYNNEI. The CDR3 DNA reads as TGTGCTCAATTCTCCGGGGAGAAAGTGAGCGATACGCAGTATTTT. Its protein is CAQFSGEKVSDTQYF.

The J gene is TRBJ2-4, the V gene TRBV4-1, with 7 bases fitting TRBD1. This CDR3 has 18 amino acids. The germline V gene has CDR1 MGHRA and CDR2 YSYEKL. V shed 0 bases and J 7 bases; nucleotides not matched to a gene: 15. CDR3 sequence: CASSQDRGQGKGRNIQYF. The CDR3 DNA reads as TGCGCCAGCAGCCAAGATAGGGGGCAGGGGAAAGGTCGTAACATTCAGTACTTC.

CDR3 residues: CASSGGGLQAQYF. CDR3 sequence (DNA): TGTGCCAGCTCGGGTGGGGGCCTCCAGGCCCAGTACTTC. This rearrangement joins TRBV28 to TRBJ2-5; the D gene is possibly TRBD1 (6 bases). Deletions cut 8 bases from V and 9 bases from J, with 19 bases between. Germline V gene sequence: CDR1 MDHEN, CDR2 SYDVKM. The CDR3 totals 13 residues.

This chain joins TRBV4-2 and TRBJ2-1; no clear D. Trimming shortened V by 3 bases and J by 10 bases, and 13 bases separated the two germline ends. Germline V lookup: CDR1 LGHNA, CDR2 YNFKEQ. The length of the CDR3 is 13 residues. CDR3 sequence (DNA): TGTGCCAGCAGCCAGAGAGAGTACGGGGAGCAGTTCTTC. It translates to CASSQREYGEQFF.

This clone was counted only a few times. CDR3 sequence reads: CASSLYPGQANEKLFF. DNA of the CDR3: TGCGCCAGCAGCTTGTACCCCGGACAGGCTAATGAAAAACTGTTTTTT. The chain uses TRBV5-1 and TRBJ1-4; 7 bases are a match to TRBD1. The CDR3 sequence is 16 residues long. V shed 1 base and J 3 bases; nucleotides not matched to a gene: 6. Germline V CDR1 and CDR2: SGHRS, YFSETQ.

This sequence joins TRBV29-1 and TRBJ2-2; D perhaps matches TRBD2 (6 bases). Germline CDR1 and CDR2: SQVTM and ANQGSEA. Trimming shortened V by 7 bases and J by 0 bases, and 15 bases separated the two germline ends. The CDR3 contains 15 residues. CDR3 sequence (DNA): TGCAGCGCCCGGACGGGACTCTCGAACACCGGGGAGCTGTTTTTT. Translation gives CSARTGLSNTGELFF.

This clone has only a few counts. V and J are TRBV5-1 and TRBJ1-5; possibly TRBD1 for D (5 bases). CDR3 size: 14 residues. V lost 4 bases, J lost 5 bases, and 13 bases lay in between. Germline V gene lookup returns CDR1 SGHRS and CDR2 YFSETQ. CDR3 sequence reads: CASSPGGVDQPQHF. CDR3 coding DNA: TGCGCCAGCAGCCCCGGGGGGGTCGATCAGCCCCAGCATTTT.

The chain links TRBV7-9 to TRBJ1-1, with D perhaps TRBD1 (5 bases). The CDR3 length is 14 residues. The germline CDR1 and CDR2 sequences are SEHNR and FQNEAQ (reference sequence). Trimming took 5 bases from V and 1 from J, leaving 11 bases between them. The CDR3 protein is CASSPLGGNTEAFF. DNA of the CDR3: TGTGCCAGCAGCCCCCTGGGGGGGAACACTGAAGCTTTCTTT.

This clone was counted a few times. The V call is TRBV28, the J call TRBJ2-7; TRBD1 agrees at 7 bases. The trim removed 6 bases at V and 4 bases at J, leaving 6 bases unmatched. CDR3 length: 13 amino acids. Germline V gene data show CDR1 as MDHEN and CDR2 as SYDVKM. In DNA form, the CDR3 reads TGTGCCAGCAGGACAGGGATGTCGTACGAGCAGTACTTC. Amino acid sequence: CASRTGMSYEQYF. The variable domain in full, with the rest retrieved from reference TRBV28 and TRBJ2-7, is DVKVTQSSRYLVKRTGEKVFLECVQDMDHENMFWYRQDPGLGLRLIYFSYDVKMKEKGDIPEGYSVSREKKERFSLILESASTNQTSMYLCASRTGMSYEQYFGPGTRLTVT.

The chain combines TRBV30 with TRBJ1-2; 11 bases fit TRBD1. This CDR3 comprises 14 residues. The ends lost 2 bases at V and 5 bases at J; junction bases unmatched: 4. The germline V gene encodes CDR1 GTSNPN and CDR2 SVGIG (reference sequence). The CDR3 DNA sequence: TGTGCCTGGAGTATAGGGACAGGGGGTTATGGCTACACCTTC. Translating gives CAWSIGTGGYGYTF.

This clone has a handful of counts. V usage is TRBV28 and J usage is TRBJ2-5; 8 bases line up with TRBD2. Trimming cost V 1 base and J 5 bases; bases outside gene matches: 3. The CDR3 runs to 14 residues. Germline V gene data show CDR1 as MDHEN and CDR2 as SYDVKM. The CDR3 spells CASSLSGGDETQYF. DNA for the CDR3: TGTGCCAGCAGTTTATCGGGAGGGGATGAGACCCAGTACTTC.

The chain links TRBV18 to TRBJ1-1; 11 nucleotides align to TRBD1. J lost 4 bases, V lost 2 bases, and 3 bases had no gene match. This CDR3 is built from 15 residues. CDR1 is KGHSH and CDR2 is LQKENI in the germline V gene. The CDR3 DNA is TGTGCCAGCTCACCAAGGGACAGGGGGTTCACTGAAGCTTTCTTT. The encoded protein is CASSPRDRGFTEAFF.